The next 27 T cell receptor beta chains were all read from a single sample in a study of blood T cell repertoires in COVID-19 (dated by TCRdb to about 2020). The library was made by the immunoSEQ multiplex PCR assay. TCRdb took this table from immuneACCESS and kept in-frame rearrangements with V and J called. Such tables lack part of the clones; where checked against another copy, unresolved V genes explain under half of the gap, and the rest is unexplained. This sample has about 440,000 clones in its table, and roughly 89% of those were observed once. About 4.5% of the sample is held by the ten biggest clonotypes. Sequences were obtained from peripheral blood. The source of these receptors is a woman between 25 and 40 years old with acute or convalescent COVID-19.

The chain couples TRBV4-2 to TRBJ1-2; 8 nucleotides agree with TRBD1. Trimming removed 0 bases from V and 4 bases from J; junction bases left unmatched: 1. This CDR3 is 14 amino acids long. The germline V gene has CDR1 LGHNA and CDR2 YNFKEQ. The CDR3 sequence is CASSQDGQGYGYTF. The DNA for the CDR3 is TGTGCCAGCAGCCAAGATGGACAGGGCTATGGCTACACCTTC.

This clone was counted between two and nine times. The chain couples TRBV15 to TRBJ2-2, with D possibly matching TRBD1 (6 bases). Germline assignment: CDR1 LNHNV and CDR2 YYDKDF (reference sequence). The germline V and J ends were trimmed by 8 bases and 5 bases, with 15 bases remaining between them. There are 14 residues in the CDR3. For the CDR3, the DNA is TGTGCCACCCGACCGGGACATATGACCGGGGAGCTGTTTTTT. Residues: CATRPGHMTGELFF.

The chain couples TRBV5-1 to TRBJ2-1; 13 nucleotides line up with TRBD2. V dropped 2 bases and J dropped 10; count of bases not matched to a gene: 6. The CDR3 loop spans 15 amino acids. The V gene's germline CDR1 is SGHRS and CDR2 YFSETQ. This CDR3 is CASSLLAGGLREQFF. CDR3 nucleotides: TGCGCCAGCAGCTTACTAGCGGGGGGGCTGAGGGAGCAGTTCTTC.

CDR3 nucleotide sequence: TGCGCCAGGTTCGTTAATCCGAGCCAGGTAGTCTATTCACCCCTCCACTTT. It encodes CARFVNPSQVVYSPLHF. V gene TRBV23-1 combines with J gene TRBJ1-6, with D unresolved. TRBV23-1 is treated as an ORF (open reading frame) with a function not yet certain. This CDR3 comprises 17 residues. V lost 9 bases to trimming and J lost 8 bases, with 26 bases between them.

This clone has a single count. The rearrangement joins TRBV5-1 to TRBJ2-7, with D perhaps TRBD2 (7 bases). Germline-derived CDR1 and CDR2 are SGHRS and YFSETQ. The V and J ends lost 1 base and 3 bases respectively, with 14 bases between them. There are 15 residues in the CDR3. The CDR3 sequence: CASSLWAGAVYEQYF. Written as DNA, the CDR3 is TGCGCCAGCAGCTTGTGGGCGGGGGCGGTCTACGAGCAGTACTTC.

CDR3: CASSAQGARQETQYF. CDR3 sequence (DNA): TGTGCCAGCAGCGCACAGGGGGCCCGGCAAGAGACCCAGTACTTC. The V and J genes are TRBV11-2 and TRBJ2-5; 9 bases align to TRBD1. This CDR3 is built from 15 residues. The V gene's germline CDR1 is SGHAT and CDR2 FQNNGV. V lost 5 bases to trimming and J lost 2 bases; unmatched junction nucleotides: 6.

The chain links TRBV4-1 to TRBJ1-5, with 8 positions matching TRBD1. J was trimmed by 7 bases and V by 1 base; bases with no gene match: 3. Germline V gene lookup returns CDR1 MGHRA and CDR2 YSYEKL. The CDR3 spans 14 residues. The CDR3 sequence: CASSQGDRGQPQHF. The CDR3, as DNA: TGCGCCAGCAGCCAAGGAGACAGGGGACAGCCCCAGCATTTT.

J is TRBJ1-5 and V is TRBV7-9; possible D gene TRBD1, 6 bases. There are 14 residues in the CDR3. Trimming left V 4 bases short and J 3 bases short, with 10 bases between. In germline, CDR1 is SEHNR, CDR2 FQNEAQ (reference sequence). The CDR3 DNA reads TGTGCCAGCAGCTCGGGACAACCCAATCAGCCCCAGCATTTT. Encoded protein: CASSSGQPNQPQHF.

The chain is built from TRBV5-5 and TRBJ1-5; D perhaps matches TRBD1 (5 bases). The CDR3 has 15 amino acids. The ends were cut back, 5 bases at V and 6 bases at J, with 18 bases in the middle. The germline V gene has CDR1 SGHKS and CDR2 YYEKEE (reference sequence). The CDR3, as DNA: TGTGCCAGCAGGATTGTAGCAGGGTCAAGTCAGCCCCAGCATTTT. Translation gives CASRIVAGSSQPQHF.

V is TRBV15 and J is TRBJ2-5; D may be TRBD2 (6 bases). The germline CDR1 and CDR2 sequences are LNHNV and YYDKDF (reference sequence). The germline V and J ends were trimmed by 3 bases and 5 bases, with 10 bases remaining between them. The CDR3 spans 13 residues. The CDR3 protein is CATSSGSGETQYF. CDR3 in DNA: TGTGCCACCAGCAGCGGGAGCGGCGAGACCCAGTACTTC.

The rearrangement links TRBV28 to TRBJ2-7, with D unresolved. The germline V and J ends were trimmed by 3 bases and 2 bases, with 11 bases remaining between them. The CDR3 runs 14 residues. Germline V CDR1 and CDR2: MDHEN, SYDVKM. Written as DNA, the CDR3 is TGTGCCAGCAGTTTTTCTATCTTTACCTACGAGCAGTACTTC. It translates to CASSFSIFTYEQYF. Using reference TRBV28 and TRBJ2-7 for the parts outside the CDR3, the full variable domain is DVKVTQSSRYLVKRTGEKVFLECVQDMDHENMFWYRQDPGLGLRLIYFSYDVKMKEKGDIPEGYSVSREKKERFSLILESASTNQTSMYLCASSFSIFTYEQYFGPGTRLTVT.

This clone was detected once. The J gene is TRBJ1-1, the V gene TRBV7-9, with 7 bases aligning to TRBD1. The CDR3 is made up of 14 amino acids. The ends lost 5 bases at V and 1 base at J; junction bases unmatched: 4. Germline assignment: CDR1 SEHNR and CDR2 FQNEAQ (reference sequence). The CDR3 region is CASSVQGTNTEAFF. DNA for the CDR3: TGTGCCAGCAGCGTACAGGGGACGAACACTGAAGCTTTCTTT.

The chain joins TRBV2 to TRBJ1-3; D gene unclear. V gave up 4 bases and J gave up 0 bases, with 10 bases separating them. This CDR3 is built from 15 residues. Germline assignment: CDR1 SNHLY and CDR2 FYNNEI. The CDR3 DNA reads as TGTGCCAGCAGTGTAAGCGGGAGCTCTGGAAACACCATATATTTT. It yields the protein CASSVSGSSGNTIYF.

The CDR3 DNA sequence: TGCAGCCCCTACCCCTTCTATGGCTACACCTTC. This translates into CSPYPFYGYTF. V and J are TRBV20-1 and TRBJ1-2; D not resolved. Germline V gene sequence: CDR1 DFQATT, CDR2 SNEGSKA (reference sequence). The CDR3 has 11 amino acids.

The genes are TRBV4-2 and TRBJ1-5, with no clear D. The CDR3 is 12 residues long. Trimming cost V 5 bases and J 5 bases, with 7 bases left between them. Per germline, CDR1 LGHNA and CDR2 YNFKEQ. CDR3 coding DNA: TGTGCCAGCAGCACCCGGGATCAGCCCCAGCATTTT. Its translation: CASSTRDQPQHF.

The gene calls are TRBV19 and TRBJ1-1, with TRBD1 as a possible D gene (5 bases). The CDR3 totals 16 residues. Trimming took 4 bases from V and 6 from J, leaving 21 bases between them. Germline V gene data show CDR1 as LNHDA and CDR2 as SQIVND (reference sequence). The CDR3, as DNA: TGTGCCAGTAGTACCCAAAAACAGGTCCTCGTCCCTGAAGCTTTCTTT. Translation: CASSTQKQVLVPEAFF.

CDR3 nucleotide sequence: TGCAGTGCTAGTGGCGGTGCTAGCTATGGCTACACCTTC. Protein sequence: CSASGGASYGYTF. The chain couples TRBV20-1 to TRBJ1-2, with D unresolved. CDR1 and CDR2 from the germline V gene are DFQATT and SNEGSKA (reference sequence). This CDR3 has 13 residues. V lost 3 bases, J lost 4 bases, and 12 bases lay in between.

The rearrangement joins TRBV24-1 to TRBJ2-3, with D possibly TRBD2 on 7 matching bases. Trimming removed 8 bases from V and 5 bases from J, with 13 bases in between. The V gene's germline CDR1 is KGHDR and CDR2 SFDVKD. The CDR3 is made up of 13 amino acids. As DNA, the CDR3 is TGTGCCACCAAGGGGGGGCGCAAAGATACGCAGTATTTT. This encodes CATKGGRKDTQYF.

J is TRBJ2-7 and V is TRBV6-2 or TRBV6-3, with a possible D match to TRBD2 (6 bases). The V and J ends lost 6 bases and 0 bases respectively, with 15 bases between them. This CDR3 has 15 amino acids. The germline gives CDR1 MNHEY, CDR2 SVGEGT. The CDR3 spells CASSGGTDYSYEQYF. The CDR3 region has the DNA TGTGCCAGCAGCGGCGGGACTGACTACTCCTACGAGCAGTACTTC.

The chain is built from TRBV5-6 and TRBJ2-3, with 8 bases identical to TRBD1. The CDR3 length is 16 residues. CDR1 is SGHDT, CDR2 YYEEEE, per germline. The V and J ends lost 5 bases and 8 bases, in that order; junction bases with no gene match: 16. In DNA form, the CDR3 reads TGTGCCAGCAGATCTAGACGACAGGGGTGGGTAGGTACGCAGTATTTT. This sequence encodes CASRSRRQGWVGTQYF.

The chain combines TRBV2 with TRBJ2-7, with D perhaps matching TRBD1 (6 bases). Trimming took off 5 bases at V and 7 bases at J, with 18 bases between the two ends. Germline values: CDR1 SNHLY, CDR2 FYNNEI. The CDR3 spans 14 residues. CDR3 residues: CASSRGFTPGEQYF. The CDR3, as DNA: TGTGCCAGCAGTAGGGGGTTTACCCCGGGGGAGCAGTACTTC. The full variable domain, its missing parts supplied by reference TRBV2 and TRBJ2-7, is EPEVTQTPSHQVTQMGQEVILRCVPISNHLYFYWYRQILGQKVEFLVSFYNNEISEKSEIFDDQFSVERPDGSNFTLKIRSTKLEDSAMYFCASSRGFTPGEQYFGPGTRLTVT.

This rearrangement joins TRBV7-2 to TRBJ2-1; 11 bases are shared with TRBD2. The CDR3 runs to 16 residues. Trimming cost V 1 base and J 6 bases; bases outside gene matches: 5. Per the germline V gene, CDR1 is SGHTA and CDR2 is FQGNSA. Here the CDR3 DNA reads TGTGCCAGCAGCTTAGGATCTAGCGGGGGGTTCAATGAGCAGTTCTTC. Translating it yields CASSLGSSGGFNEQFF.

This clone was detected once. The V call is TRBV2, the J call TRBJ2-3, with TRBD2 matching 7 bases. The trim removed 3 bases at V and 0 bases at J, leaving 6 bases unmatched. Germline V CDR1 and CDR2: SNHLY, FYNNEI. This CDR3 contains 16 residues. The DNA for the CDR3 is TGTGCCAGCAGTGATTTCGGGGGGACTAGCACAGATACGCAGTATTTT. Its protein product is CASSDFGGTSTDTQYF.

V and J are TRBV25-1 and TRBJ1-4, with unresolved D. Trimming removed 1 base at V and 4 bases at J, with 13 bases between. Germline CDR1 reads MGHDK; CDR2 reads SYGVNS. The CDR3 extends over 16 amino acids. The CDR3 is CASSEFVPDNNEKLFF. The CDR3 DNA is TGTGCCAGCAGTGAATTTGTGCCAGATAATAATGAAAAACTGTTTTTT.

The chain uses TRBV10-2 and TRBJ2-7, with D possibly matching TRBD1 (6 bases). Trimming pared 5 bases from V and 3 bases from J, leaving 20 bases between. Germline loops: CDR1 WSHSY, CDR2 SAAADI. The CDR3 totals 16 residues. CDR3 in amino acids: CASSQQRRDKNYEQYF. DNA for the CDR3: TGCGCCAGCAGTCAACAGAGACGGGACAAGAACTACGAGCAGTACTTC.

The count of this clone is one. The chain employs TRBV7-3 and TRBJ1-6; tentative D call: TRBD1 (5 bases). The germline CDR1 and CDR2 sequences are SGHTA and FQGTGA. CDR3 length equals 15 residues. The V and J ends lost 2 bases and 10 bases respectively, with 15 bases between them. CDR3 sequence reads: CASSLVREGFSPLHF. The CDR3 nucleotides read TGTGCCAGCAGCTTAGTCAGGGAAGGTTTCTCACCCCTCCACTTT.

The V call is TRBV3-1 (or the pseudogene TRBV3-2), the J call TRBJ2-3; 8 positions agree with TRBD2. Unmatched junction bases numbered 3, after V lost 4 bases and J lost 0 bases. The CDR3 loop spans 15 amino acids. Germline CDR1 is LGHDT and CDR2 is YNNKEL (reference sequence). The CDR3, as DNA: TGTGCCAGCAGCCTTAGCGGGGCTAGCACAGATACGCAGTATTTT. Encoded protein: CASSLSGASTDTQYF.